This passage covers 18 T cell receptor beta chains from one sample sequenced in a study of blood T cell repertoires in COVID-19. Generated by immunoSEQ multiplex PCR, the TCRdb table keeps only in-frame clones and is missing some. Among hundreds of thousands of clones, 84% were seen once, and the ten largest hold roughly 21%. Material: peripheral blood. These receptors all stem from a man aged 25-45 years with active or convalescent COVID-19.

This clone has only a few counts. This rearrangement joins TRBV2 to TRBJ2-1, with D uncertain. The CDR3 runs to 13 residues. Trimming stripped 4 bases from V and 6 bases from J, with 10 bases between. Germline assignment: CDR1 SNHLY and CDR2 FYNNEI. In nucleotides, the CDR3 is TGTGCCAGCAGTGTTGACCCAGGCAATGAGCAGTTCTTC. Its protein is CASSVDPGNEQFF. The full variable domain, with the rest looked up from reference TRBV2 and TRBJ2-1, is EPEVTQTPSHQVTQMGQEVILRCVPISNHLYFYWYRQILGQKVEFLVSFYNNEISEKSEIFDDQFSVERPDGSNFTLKIRSTKLEDSAMYFCASSVDPGNEQFFGPGTRLTVL.

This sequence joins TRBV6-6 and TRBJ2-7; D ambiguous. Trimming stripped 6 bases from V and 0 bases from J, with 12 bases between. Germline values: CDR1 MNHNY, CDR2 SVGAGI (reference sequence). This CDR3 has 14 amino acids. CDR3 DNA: TGTGCCAGCAGGCCCGGTAGCCCCTCCTACGAGCAGTACTTC. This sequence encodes CASRPGSPSYEQYF.

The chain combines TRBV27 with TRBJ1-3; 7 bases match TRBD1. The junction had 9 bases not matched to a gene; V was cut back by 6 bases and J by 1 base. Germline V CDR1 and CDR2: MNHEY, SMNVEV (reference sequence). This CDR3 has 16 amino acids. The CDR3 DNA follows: TGTGCCAGCAGAGACAGGGTAAATCAGTCTGGAAACACCATATATTTT. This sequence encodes CASRDRVNQSGNTIYF.

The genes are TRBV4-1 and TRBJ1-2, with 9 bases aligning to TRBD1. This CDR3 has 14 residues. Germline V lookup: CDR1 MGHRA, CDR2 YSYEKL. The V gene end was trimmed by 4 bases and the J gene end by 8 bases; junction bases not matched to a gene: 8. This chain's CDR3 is CASSRYTGGYGYTF. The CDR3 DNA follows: TGCGCCAGCAGCCGTTATACAGGGGGCTACGGCTACACCTTC.

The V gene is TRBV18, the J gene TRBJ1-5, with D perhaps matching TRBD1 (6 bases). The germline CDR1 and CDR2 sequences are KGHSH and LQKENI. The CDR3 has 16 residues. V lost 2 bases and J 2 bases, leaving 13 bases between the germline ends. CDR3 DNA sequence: TGTGCCAGCTCACCAGATTACAGGGTGGGCAATCAGCCCCAGCATTTT. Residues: CASSPDYRVGNQPQHF.

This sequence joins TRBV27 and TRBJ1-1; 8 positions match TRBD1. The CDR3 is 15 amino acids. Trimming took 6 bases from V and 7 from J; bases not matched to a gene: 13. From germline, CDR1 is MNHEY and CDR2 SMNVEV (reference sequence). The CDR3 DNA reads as TGTGCCAGCAGACCCTGGACAGGGAAGATGTTTGAAGCTTTCTTT. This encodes CASRPWTGKMFEAFF.

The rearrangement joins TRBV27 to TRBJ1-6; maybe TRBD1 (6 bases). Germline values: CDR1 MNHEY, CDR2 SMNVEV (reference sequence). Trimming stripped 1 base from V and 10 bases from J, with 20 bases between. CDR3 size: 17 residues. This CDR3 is CASSLWSRGVSGSPLHF. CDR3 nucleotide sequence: TGTGCCAGCAGTTTATGGTCCAGGGGAGTGTCGGGGTCACCCCTCCACTTT.

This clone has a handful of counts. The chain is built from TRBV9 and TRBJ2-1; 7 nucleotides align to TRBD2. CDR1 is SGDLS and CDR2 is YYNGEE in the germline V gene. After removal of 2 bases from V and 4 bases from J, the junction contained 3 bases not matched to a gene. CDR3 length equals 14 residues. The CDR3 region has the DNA TGTGCCAGCAGCGTGAGGGAGGGGTACAATGAGCAGTTCTTC. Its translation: CASSVREGYNEQFF. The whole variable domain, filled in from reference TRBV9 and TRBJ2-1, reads DSGVTQTPKHLITATGQRVTLRCSPRSGDLSVYWYQQSLDQGLQFLIQYYNGEERAKGNILERFSAQQFPDLHSELNLSSLELGDSALYFCASSVREGYNEQFFGPGTRLTVL.

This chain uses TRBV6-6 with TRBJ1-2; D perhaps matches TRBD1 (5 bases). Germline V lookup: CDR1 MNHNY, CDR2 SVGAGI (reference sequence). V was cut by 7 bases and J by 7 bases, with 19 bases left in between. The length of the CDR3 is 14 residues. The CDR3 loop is CASILTPGGSGYTF. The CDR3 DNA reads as TGTGCCAGCATCTTAACCCCGGGGGGGTCTGGCTACACCTTC.

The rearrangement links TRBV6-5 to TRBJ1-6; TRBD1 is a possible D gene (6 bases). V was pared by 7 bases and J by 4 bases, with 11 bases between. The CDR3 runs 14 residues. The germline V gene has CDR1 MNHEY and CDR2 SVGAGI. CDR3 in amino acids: CASTRGQYNSPLHF. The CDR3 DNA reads TGTGCCAGCACCCGGGGACAATATAATTCACCCCTCCACTTT.

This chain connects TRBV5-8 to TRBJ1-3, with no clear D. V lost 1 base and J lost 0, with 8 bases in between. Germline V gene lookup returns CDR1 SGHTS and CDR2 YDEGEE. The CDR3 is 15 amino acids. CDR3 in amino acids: CASSLLRSSGNTIYF. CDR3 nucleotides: TGTGCCAGCAGCTTGTTACGGTCCTCTGGAAACACCATATATTTT.

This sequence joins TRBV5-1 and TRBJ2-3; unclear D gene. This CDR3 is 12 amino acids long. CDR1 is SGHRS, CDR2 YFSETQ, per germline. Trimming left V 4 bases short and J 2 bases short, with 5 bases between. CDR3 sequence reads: CASSPNTDTQYF. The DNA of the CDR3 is TGCGCCAGCAGCCCCAACACAGATACGCAGTATTTT.

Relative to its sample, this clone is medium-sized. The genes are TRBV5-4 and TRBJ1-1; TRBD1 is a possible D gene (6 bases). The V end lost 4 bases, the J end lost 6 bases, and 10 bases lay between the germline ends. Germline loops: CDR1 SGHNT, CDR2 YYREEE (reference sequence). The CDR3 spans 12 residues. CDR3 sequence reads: CASSTQGPEAFF. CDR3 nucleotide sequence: TGTGCCAGCAGCACACAGGGTCCTGAAGCTTTCTTT.

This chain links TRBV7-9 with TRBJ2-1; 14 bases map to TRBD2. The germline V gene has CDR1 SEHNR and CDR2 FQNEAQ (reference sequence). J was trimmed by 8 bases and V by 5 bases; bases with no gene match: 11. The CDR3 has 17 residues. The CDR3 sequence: CASSGSGLAGVVDEQFF. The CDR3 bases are TGTGCCAGCAGCGGGTCGGGACTAGCGGGAGTGGTCGATGAGCAGTTCTTC.

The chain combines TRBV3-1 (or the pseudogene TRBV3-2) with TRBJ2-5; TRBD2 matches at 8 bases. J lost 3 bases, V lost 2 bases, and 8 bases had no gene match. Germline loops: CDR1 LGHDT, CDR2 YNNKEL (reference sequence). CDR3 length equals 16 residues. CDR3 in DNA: TGTGCCAGCAGCCAATTTGATACTAGCGGAAAAGAGACCCAGTACTTC. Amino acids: CASSQFDTSGKETQYF.

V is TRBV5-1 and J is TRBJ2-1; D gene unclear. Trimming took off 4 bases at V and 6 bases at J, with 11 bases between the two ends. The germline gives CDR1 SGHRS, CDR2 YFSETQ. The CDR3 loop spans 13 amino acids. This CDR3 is CASSPPPRNEQFF. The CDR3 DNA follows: TGCGCCAGCAGCCCCCCCCCGCGCAATGAGCAGTTCTTC. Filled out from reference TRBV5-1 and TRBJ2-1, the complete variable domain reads KAGVTQTPRYLIKTRGQQVTLSCSPISGHRSVSWYQQTPGQGLQFLFEYFSETQRNKGNFPGRFSGRQFSNSRSEMNVSTLELGDSALYLCASSPPPRNEQFFGPGTRLTVL.

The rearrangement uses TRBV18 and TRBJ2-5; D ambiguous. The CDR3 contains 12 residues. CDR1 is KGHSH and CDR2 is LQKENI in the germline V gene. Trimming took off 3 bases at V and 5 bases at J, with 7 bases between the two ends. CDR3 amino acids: CASSPSVETQYF. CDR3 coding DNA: TGTGCCAGCTCACCTTCGGTGGAGACCCAGTACTTC.

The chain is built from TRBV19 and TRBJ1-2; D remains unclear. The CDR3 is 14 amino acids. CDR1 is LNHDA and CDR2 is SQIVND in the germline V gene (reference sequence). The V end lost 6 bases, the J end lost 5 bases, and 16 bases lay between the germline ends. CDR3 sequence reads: CASSGIPRGYGYTF. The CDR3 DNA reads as TGTGCCAGTAGCGGCATACCGCGGGGTTATGGCTACACCTTC. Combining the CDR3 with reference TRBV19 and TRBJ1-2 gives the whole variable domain DGGITQSPKYLFRKEGQNVTLSCEQNLNHDAMYWYRQDPGQGLRLIYYSQIVNDFQKGDIAEGYSVSREKKESFPLTVTSAQKNPTAFYLCASSGIPRGYGYTFGSGTRLTVV.